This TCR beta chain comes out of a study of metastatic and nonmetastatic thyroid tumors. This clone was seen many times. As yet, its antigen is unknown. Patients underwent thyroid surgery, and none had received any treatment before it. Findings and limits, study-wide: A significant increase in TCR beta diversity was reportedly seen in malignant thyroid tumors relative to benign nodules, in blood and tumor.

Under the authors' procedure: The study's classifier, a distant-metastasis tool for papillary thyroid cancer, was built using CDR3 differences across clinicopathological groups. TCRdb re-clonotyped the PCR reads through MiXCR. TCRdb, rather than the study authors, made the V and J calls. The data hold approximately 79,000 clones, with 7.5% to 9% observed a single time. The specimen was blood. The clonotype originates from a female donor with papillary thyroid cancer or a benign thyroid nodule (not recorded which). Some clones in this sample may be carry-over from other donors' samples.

The CDR3 reads CASSLALPGQGARGYTF. The CDR3, as DNA: TGTGCCAGCAGTTTAGCTCTTCCGGGACAGGGGGCCCGGGGCTACACCTTC. V usage is TRBV28 and J usage is TRBJ1-2; TRBD1 matches at 12 bases. CDR1 is MDHEN, CDR2 SYDVKM, per germline. The CDR3 is 17 amino acids. Trimming at V came to 2 bases and at J to 8 bases, leaving 12 bases not matched to a gene.